Below, 20 T cell receptor beta chains from the same sample are listed, as sequenced in a study of OX40 agonist ivuxolimab in advanced cancers. Clones were read by immunoSEQ multiplex PCR, and TCRdb kept only the in-frame ones, dropping some. Found here are approximately 61,000 clones, around nine tenths of them singletons; the top ten hold about 0.38%. Material: CD4+ or CD8+ T cells sorted from blood, obtained in a trial of the OX40 agonist ivuxolimab. Source of these receptors: an adult with an advanced solid tumor such as melanoma, head and neck, liver or kidney cancer.

CDR3 sequence reads: CASSQAGQSSGNTIYF. The CDR3, as DNA: TGTGCCAGCAGCCAAGCGGGACAGAGCTCTGGAAACACCATATATTTT. This sequence joins TRBV4-2 and TRBJ1-3, with 7 bases identical to TRBD1. This CDR3 has 16 amino acids. CDR1 is LGHNA, CDR2 YNFKEQ, per germline. V shed 1 base, J shed 0 bases, and the junction held 3 bases outside the gene matches.

This sequence joins TRBV4-2 and TRBJ2-3; no reliable D call. Trimming stripped 0 bases from V and 6 bases from J, with 13 bases between. CDR3 length: 15 residues. Germline assignment: CDR1 LGHNA and CDR2 YNFKEQ. The CDR3, as DNA: TGTGCCAGCAGCCAAGAAAGGACCCTTTTGGATACGCAGTATTTT. Translation: CASSQERTLLDTQYF.

The chain carries TRBV7-2 and TRBJ1-1; TRBD1 agrees at 7 bases. Trimming removed 5 bases from V and 6 bases from J; junction bases left unmatched: 9. CDR3 length equals 14 residues. Germline V CDR1 and CDR2: SGHTA, FQGNSA. The CDR3 nucleotides are TGTGCCAGCAGCCGACCGACAGGGAGGGCTGAAGCTTTCTTT. Translation gives CASSRPTGRAEAFF. The whole variable domain, filled in from reference TRBV7-2 and TRBJ1-1, reads GAGVSQSPSNKVTEKGKDVELRCDPISGHTALYWYRQSLGQGLEFLIYFQGNSAPDKSGLPSDRFSAERTGGSVSTLTIQRTQQEDSAVYLCASSRPTGRAEAFFGQGTRLTVV.

The chain recombines TRBV5-5 with TRBJ2-5; 10 bases line up with TRBD2. Trimming cost V 2 bases and J 1 base; bases outside gene matches: 8. The CDR3 contains 17 residues. The V gene's germline CDR1 is SGHKS and CDR2 YYEKEE (reference sequence). The CDR3, as DNA: TGTGCCAGCAGCTTATCACTAGCGGGGACCCTCCAAGAGACCCAGTACTTC. Amino acid sequence: CASSLSLAGTLQETQYF.

This clone was counted a single time. The rearrangement joins TRBV20-1 to TRBJ2-1, with D tentatively TRBD2 (5 bases). Trimming stripped 6 bases from V and 7 bases from J, with 10 bases between. Germline CDR1 is DFQATT and CDR2 is SNEGSKA (reference sequence). The CDR3 contains 11 residues. Written as DNA, the CDR3 is TGCAGTGCCCAGAGGAGGAATGAGCAGTTCTTC. Translating gives CSAQRRNEQFF.

The chain is built from TRBV2 and TRBJ2-7; D remains unclear. CDR3 size: 12 residues. Germline V gives CDR1 SNHLY, CDR2 FYNNEI. Trimming shortened V by 6 bases and J by 0 bases, and 6 bases separated the two germline ends. The CDR3 nucleotides are TGTGCCAGCAGGACCGACTCCTACGAGCAGTACTTC. Its protein is CASRTDSYEQYF.

This sequence joins TRBV5-4 and TRBJ1-1; 7 bases fit TRBD1. J lost 1 base, V lost 5 bases, and 5 bases had no gene match. The CDR3 length is 14 residues. Germline lookup yields CDR1 SGHNT and CDR2 YYREEE (reference sequence). For the CDR3, the DNA is TGTGCCAGCAGGCGGACAGGCAGGAACACTGAAGCTTTCTTT. Translation: CASRRTGRNTEAFF.

This rearrangement joins TRBV5-1 to TRBJ2-2; weak D call: TRBD1 (5 bases). Trimming left V 4 bases short and J 7 bases short, with 11 bases between. This CDR3 is 13 amino acids long. Looked up from germline, CDR1 is SGHRS and CDR2 is YFSETQ. CDR3 region: CASSPQGHGELFF. In DNA form, the CDR3 reads TGCGCCAGCAGCCCGCAGGGTCACGGGGAGCTGTTTTTT.

There are a few counts of this clone. This sequence joins TRBV6-4 and TRBJ1-2; TRBD1 might be the D (6 bases). Trimming removed 4 bases from V and 8 bases from J, with 17 bases in between. Per germline, CDR1 MRHNA and CDR2 SNTAGT. This CDR3 has 14 amino acids. The CDR3 loop is CASSGDTSSGGYTF. The CDR3 DNA follows: TGTGCCAGCAGTGGGGACACCAGTAGTGGAGGCTACACCTTC.

The sample holds a few counts of this clone. The rearrangement joins TRBV5-4 to TRBJ1-2, with D possibly TRBD1 on 5 matching bases. From germline, CDR1 is SGHNT and CDR2 YYREEE (reference sequence). Trimming took 1 base from V and 5 from J, leaving 12 bases between them. This CDR3 region has 14 residues. CDR3 sequence (DNA): TGTGCCAGCAGCTTGCCGGCAGGGAAATATGGCTACACCTTC. Translation: CASSLPAGKYGYTF. The full variable domain, its missing parts supplied by reference TRBV5-4 and TRBJ1-2, is ETGVTQSPTHLIKTRGQQVTLRCSSQSGHNTVSWYQQALGQGPQFIFQYYREEENGRGNFPPRFSGLQFPNYSSELNVNALELDDSALYLCASSLPAGKYGYTFGSGTRLTVV.

This chain uses TRBV12-5 with TRBJ2-3; 12 bases are a match to TRBD1. This CDR3 region has 15 residues. Germline lookup yields CDR1 LGHNT and CDR2 FRNRAP. Trimming at V came to 1 base and at J to 6 bases, leaving 2 bases not matched to a gene. DNA of the CDR3: TGTGCTAGTGGTTTGGGGGACAGGGGGCCTGATACGCAGTATTTT. Translated: CASGLGDRGPDTQYF.

This clone occurred once. The chain combines TRBV4-3 with TRBJ2-5; 8 bases fit TRBD1. The J segment lost 1 base and the V segment lost 0 bases, leaving 10 bases of the junction unmatched. This CDR3 spans 18 amino acids. The germline gives CDR1 LGHNA, CDR2 YSLEER. CDR3 nucleotide sequence: TGCGCCAGCAGCCAAGACCTGCCGACAGGGGTATTCCAAGAGACCCAGTACTTC. Protein product: CASSQDLPTGVFQETQYF.

In its sample, this clone was seen once. The chain is built from TRBV7-2 and TRBJ1-3; 9 bases map to TRBD1. CDR1 is SGHTA, CDR2 FQGNSA, per germline. The CDR3 has 16 residues. The trim removed 5 bases at V and 0 bases at J, leaving 5 bases unmatched. The chain's CDR3 is CASSHPGQGSGNTIYF. The CDR3 bases are TGTGCCAGCAGCCATCCGGGACAGGGCTCTGGAAACACCATATATTTT.

CDR3 region: CASSQDLGSGGVRWTETQYF. The CDR3 region has the DNA TGTGCCAGCAGCCAAGATCTAGGTAGCGGGGGGGTTCGGTGGACGGAGACCCAGTACTTC. V is TRBV14 and J is TRBJ2-5; 11 bases map to TRBD2. The CDR3 has 20 amino acids. The V gene's germline CDR1 is SGHDN and CDR2 FVKESK. The ends lost 0 bases at V and 5 bases at J; junction bases unmatched: 17.

CDR3 sequence reads: CASSPPGQPQHF. As DNA, the CDR3 is TGTGCCAGCAGCCCCCCGGGTCAGCCCCAGCATTTT. The V and J genes are TRBV7-2 and TRBJ1-5; D not certain. Germline V gene sequence: CDR1 SGHTA, CDR2 FQGNSA. CDR3 length: 12 residues. The V end lost 5 bases, the J end lost 6 bases, and 8 bases lay between the germline ends.

This chain connects TRBV19 to TRBJ2-7; 9 bases align to TRBD1. Germline V gene lookup returns CDR1 LNHDA and CDR2 SQIVND (reference sequence). CDR3 length: 14 amino acids. The V gene end was trimmed by 6 bases and the J gene end by 3 bases; junction bases not matched to a gene: 6. The CDR3, as DNA: TGTGCCAGTAGACAAAGGGACAGGGACTACGAGCAGTACTTC. This translates into CASRQRDRDYEQYF. The complete variable domain, with remaining parts taken from reference TRBV19 and TRBJ2-7, reads DGGITQSPKYLFRKEGQNVTLSCEQNLNHDAMYWYRQDPGQGLRLIYYSQIVNDFQKGDIAEGYSVSREKKESFPLTVTSAQKNPTAFYLCASRQRDRDYEQYFGPGTRLTVT.

V and J are TRBV7-9 and TRBJ2-1; TRBD2 might be the D (5 bases). The length of the CDR3 is 14 residues. Trimming removed 1 base from V and 3 bases from J, with 7 bases in between. Germline V gene lookup returns CDR1 SEHNR and CDR2 FQNEAQ (reference sequence). CDR3 region: CASSLETSYNEQFF. CDR3 DNA sequence: TGTGCCAGCAGCTTAGAAACTAGCTACAATGAGCAGTTCTTC.

The chain uses TRBV7-7 and TRBJ2-5; possibly TRBD1 or TRBD2 for D (6 bases each). Per germline, CDR1 SSHAT and CDR2 FNYEAQ (reference sequence). The length of the CDR3 is 15 residues. V lost 1 base and J 2 bases, leaving 11 bases between the germline ends. The CDR3 DNA reads TGTGCCAGCAGCTTAGGGGGGCTAGCGCAAGAGACCCAGTACTTC. This encodes CASSLGGLAQETQYF.

The chain has TRBV6-4 and TRBJ1-2; a possible D gene is TRBD1 (6 bases). Germline CDR1 and CDR2: MRHNA and SNTAGT. The length of the CDR3 is 15 residues. V lost 6 bases and J lost 7, with 21 bases in between. The CDR3 DNA is TGTGCCAGCAGCCCAGAGGGACATACGTCGGGTGGCTACACCTTC. It is translated as CASSPEGHTSGGYTF.

The sample holds a few counts of this clone. The chain has TRBV6-6 and TRBJ1-6; D unclear. The V and J ends lost 7 bases and 14 bases respectively, with 18 bases between them. CDR3 length: 13 residues. From germline, CDR1 is MNHNY and CDR2 SVGAGI (reference sequence). As DNA, the CDR3 is TGTGCCAGCATAGGTCCTCAGCGCAAGGCCCTCCACTTT. It specifies CASIGPQRKALHF.